Listed below are T cell receptor beta chains from one sample, sequenced in a study of shared clonotypes between healthy human individuals. Repertoires were generated with immunoSEQ multiplex PCR, while TCRdb's copy carries only in-frame clones and drops some. The sample yields around 1.9 million clones, more than 85% seen once. Sequenced input: naive CD8+ T cells from PBMCs. These receptors were obtained from a man younger than 35 in good health. Some clones in this sample may be carry-over from other donors' samples. Each CDR3 is given with its conserved first and last residue. The D gene is left open where the match is weak.

j_call,v_call,d_call,cdr3_aa,cdr3_nt
TRBJ2-7,TRBV7-9,-,CASSSGPPYEQYF,TGTGCCAGCAGCTCCGGACCGCCTTACGAGCAGTACTTC
TRBJ2-7,TRBV2,-,CASSDGGSASHEQYF,TGTGCCAGCAGTGACGGAGGGAGTGCATCCCACGAGCAGTACTTC
TRBJ2-1,TRBV4-1,TRBD1,CASSLLQGAAYNEQFF,TGCGCCAGCAGCCTCCTACAGGGGGCTGCCTACAATGAGCAGTTCTTC
TRBJ2-7,TRBV9,TRBD1,CASSVGQGIYEQYF,TGTGCCAGCAGCGTCGGACAGGGGATCTACGAGCAGTACTTC
TRBJ2-2,TRBV2,-,CASARTGELFF,TGTGCCAGCGCTCGCACCGGGGAGCTGTTTTTT
TRBJ2-1,TRBV10-3,TRBD2,CATRLQTSAPRDEQFF,TGTGCCACCCGACTTCAAACTAGCGCACCGAGGGATGAGCAGTTCTTC
TRBJ1-3,TRBV7-9,-,CASSLAWGQGRMDTIYF,TGTGCCAGCAGCTTAGCGTGGGGCCAGGGGAGAATGGACACCATATATTTT
TRBJ2-5,TRBV10-3,-,CAISARASAYQETQYF,TGTGCCATCAGTGCCCGGGCTAGCGCATACCAAGAGACCCAGTACTTC
TRBJ2-1,TRBV7-9,TRBD1,CASSFPGTGEYNEQFF,TGTGCCAGCAGCTTCCCCGGGACAGGAGAATACAATGAGCAGTTCTTC
TRBJ2-1,TRBV13,-,CASSSRYQGRNEQFF,TGTGCCAGCAGCTCCCGCTACCAGGGCAGGAATGAGCAGTTCTTC
TRBJ1-1,TRBV7-9,-,CASSLLSSVNTEAFF,TGTGCCAGCAGCTTACTTTCGAGTGTGAACACTGAAGCTTTCTTT
TRBJ2-1,TRBV30,TRBD1,CAWKTQGAAEQFF,TGTGCCTGGAAGACACAGGGGGCAGCTGAGCAGTTCTTC
TRBJ1-3,TRBV19,-,CASSMTDSSGNTIYF,TGTGCCAGTAGTATGACTGACAGCTCTGGAAACACCATATATTTT
TRBJ1-2,TRBV19,TRBD1,CATGTGGPRGYTF,TGTGCCACTGGGACAGGGGGCCCCCGTGGCTACACCTTC
TRBJ1-4,TRBV7-9,-,CASSLSRAETNEKLFF,TGTGCCAGCAGCTTATCAAGGGCAGAAACTAATGAAAAACTGTTTTTT
TRBJ1-3,TRBV4-3,-,CASSPGTARNTIYF,TGCGCCAGCAGCCCGGGGACGGCGCGAAACACCATATATTTT
TRBJ2-7,TRBV6-5,TRBD1,CASSYSTGVRVYEQYF,TGTGCCAGCAGTTACTCCACAGGGGTCCGAGTCTACGAGCAGTACTTC
TRBJ2-3,TRBV7-9,-,CASSRSGTTDTQYF,TGTGCCAGCAGCCGTAGCGGAACCACAGATACGCAGTATTTT
TRBJ1-1,TRBV4-2,-,CASSQDRGAPEAFF,TGTGCCAGCAGCCAAGATCGGGGGGCTCCTGAAGCTTTCTTT
TRBJ2-7,TRBV7-2,TRBD1,CASSQGVGTTSYEQYF,TGTGCCAGCAGCCAGGGGGTCGGGACGACAAGTTACGAGCAGTACTTC
TRBJ2-1,TRBV4-1,TRBD2,CASSQESGRAHNEQFF,TGCGCCAGCAGCCAAGAAAGCGGGAGGGCACACAATGAGCAGTTCTTC
TRBJ1-3,TRBV19,-,CASTSGRSSGNTIYF,TGTGCCAGTACATCAGGGCGATCCTCTGGAAACACCATATATTTT
TRBJ2-7,TRBV27,-,CASSQTGLYEQYF,TGTGCCAGCAGTCAAACAGGGCTCTACGAGCAGTACTTC
TRBJ2-7,TRBV4-3,TRBD1,CASSQGVWDRGAYEQYF,TGCGCCAGCAGCCAAGGCGTTTGGGACAGGGGAGCCTACGAGCAGTACTTC
TRBJ1-2,TRBV27,TRBD1,CASGTRQGGKYGYTF,TGTGCCAGCGGCACCCGACAGGGTGGGAAATATGGCTACACCTTC
TRBJ2-4,TRBV10-1,-,CASSESKGGLQYF,TGCGCCAGCAGTGAGTCGAAGGGGGGGCTCCAGTACTTC
TRBJ2-1,TRBV27,-,CASSLKTPWNEQFF,TGTGCCAGCAGTTTAAAAACTCCCTGGAATGAGCAGTTCTTC
TRBJ2-7,TRBV13,-,CASSLTVGLPGEQYF,TGTGCCAGCAGCTTAACCGTGGGACTCCCGGGGGAGCAGTACTTC
TRBJ1-2,TRBV9,TRBD1,CASSTPGTGQGYTF,TGTGCCAGCAGCACCCCCGGGACAGGGCAAGGCTACACCTTC
TRBJ1-1,TRBV27,-,CASSLFATASMNTEAFF,TGTGCCAGCAGTTTATTCGCTACAGCCTCGATGAACACTGAAGCTTTCTTT
TRBJ1-1,TRBV27,-,CASSPSGGDLGHEAFF,TGTGCCAGCTCTCCCTCGGGGGGGGATCTTGGTCATGAAGCTTTCTTT
TRBJ2-1,TRBV11-2,TRBD1,CASSPRTGSSYNEQFF,TGTGCCAGCAGCCCCAGGACAGGCAGCTCCTACAATGAGCAGTTCTTC
TRBJ1-3,TRBV29-1,TRBD1,CSGKTGSSGNTIYF,TGCAGCGGGAAGACAGGGAGCTCTGGAAACACCATATATTTT
TRBJ2-1,TRBV10-3,-,CAISELTGAAYNEQFF,TGTGCCATCAGTGAGTTAACGGGAGCGGCCTACAATGAGCAGTTCTTC
TRBJ2-1,TRBV11-3,-,CASSLSGTSAWDEQFF,TGTGCCAGCAGCTTATCGGGGACAAGCGCGTGGGACGAGCAGTTCTTC
TRBJ1-5,TRBV20-1,-,CSAWNQAAQHF,TGCAGTGCTTGGAATCAGGCGGCCCAGCATTTT
TRBJ2-7,TRBV4-1,-,CASTIGGERDEQYF,TGCGCCAGCACGATAGGGGGTGAGAGGGACGAGCAGTACTTC